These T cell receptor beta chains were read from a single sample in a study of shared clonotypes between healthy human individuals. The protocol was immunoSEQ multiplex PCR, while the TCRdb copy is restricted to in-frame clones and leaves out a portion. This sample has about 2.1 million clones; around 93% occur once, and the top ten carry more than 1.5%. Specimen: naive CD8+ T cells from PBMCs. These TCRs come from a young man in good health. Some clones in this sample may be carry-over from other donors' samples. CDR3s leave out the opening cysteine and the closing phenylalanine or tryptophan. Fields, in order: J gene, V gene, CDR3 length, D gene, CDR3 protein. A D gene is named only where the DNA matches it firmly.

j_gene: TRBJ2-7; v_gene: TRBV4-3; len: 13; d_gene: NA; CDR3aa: ASSQATTNPYEQY
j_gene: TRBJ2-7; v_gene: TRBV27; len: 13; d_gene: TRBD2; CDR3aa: ASSLSGSGVYEQY
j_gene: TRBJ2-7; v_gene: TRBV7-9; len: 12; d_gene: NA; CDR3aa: ASSLNMPPLEQY
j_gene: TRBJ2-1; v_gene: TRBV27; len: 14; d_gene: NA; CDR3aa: ASSTKLPPITSEQF
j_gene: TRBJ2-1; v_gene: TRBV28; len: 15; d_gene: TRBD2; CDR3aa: ASSSRLAGPSYNEQF
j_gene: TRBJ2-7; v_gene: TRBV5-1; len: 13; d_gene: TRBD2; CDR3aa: ASRPPSGSRYEQY
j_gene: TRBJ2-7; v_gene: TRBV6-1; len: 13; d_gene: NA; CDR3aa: ASSVSRGRAEEQY
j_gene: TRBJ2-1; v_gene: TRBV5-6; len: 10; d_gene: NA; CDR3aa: ASSFKRNEQF
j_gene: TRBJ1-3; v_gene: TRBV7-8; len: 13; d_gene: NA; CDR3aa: ASRSSASSGNTIY
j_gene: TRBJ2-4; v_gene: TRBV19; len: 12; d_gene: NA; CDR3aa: ATSPGTASYIQY
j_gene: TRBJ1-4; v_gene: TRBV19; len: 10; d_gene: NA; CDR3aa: ASSISGEKLF
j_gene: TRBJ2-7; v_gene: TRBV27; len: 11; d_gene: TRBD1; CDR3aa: ASSPGTGYEQY
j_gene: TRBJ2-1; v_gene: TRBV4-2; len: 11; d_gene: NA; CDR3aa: ASRPGAANEQF
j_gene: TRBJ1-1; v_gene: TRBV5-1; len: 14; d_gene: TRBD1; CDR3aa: ASSPLGQGFFTEAF